Listed below are T cell receptor beta chains from one sample, sequenced in a study of blood T cell dynamics during melanoma immunotherapy. Only in-frame clones appear in the TCRdb table, and some are missing; sequencing was by immunoSEQ multiplex PCR. The profile shows more than 13,000 clones, more than 80% of them singletons. The material was blood, obtained from a patient treated with checkpoint blockade. Receptor source: a human donor with melanoma. CDR3s include the opening cysteine and the closing phenylalanine or tryptophan. Each record gives: V gene, clone size, J gene, D gene, CDR3 protein, CDR3 DNA. The D gene is left open where the match is weak. Expanded clones are given a class, and other clones once, few, many or no size at all.

>TRBV18|medium-sized|TRBJ2-2|NA
CASSRTGSGELFF
TGTGCCAGCTCACGAACGGGATCCGGGGAGCTGTTTTTT
>TRBV12-5|NA|TRBJ2-1|TRBD1
CASDQQGGYNEQFF
TGTGCTAGTGACCAACAGGGGGGATACAATGAGCAGTTCTTC
>TRBV7-9|NA|TRBJ2-7|NA
CASSLALDQTYEQYF
TGTGCCAGCAGCTTAGCGCTAGACCAAACCTACGAGCAGTACTTC
>TRBV28|NA|TRBJ2-7|TRBD2
CASSNYGPAGGPYYEQYF
TGTGCCAGCAGTAATTACGGACCAGCGGGAGGGCCATATTACGAGCAGTACTTC
>TRBV28|once|TRBJ1-5|NA
CASSLSYGNQPQHF
TGTGCCAGCAGTTTATCCTACGGAAATCAGCCCCAGCATTTT
>TRBV29-1|once|TRBJ2-3|TRBD1
CSVPGQGTSTDTQYF
TGCAGCGTACCGGGACAGGGGACTAGCACAGATACGCAGTATTTT
>TRBV28|NA|TRBJ1-2|NA
CATPGDTEVNGYTF
TGTGCCACTCCCGGTGATACCGAGGTAAATGGCTACACCTTC
>TRBV7-8|once|TRBJ2-5|NA
CASSSKRTAGQETQYF
TGTGCCAGCAGCTCGAAAAGGACAGCAGGCCAGGAGACCCAGTACTTC
>TRBV19|NA|TRBJ1-5|TRBD1
CASRRDRKNQPQHF
TGTGCCAGTAGAAGGGACAGGAAAAATCAGCCCCAGCATTTT
>TRBV11-2|NA|TRBJ2-4|NA
CASSLEGRLAGKAKNIQYF
TGTGCCAGCAGCTTAGAGGGGAGGTTGGCAGGGAAGGCCAAAAACATTCAGTACTTC
>TRBV28|NA|TRBJ2-3|TRBD2
CASSFGTSGSTDTQYF
TGTGCCAGCAGTTTCGGGACTAGCGGGAGCACAGATACGCAGTATTTT
>TRBV11-2|once|TRBJ1-1|NA
CASSDLGASHLGEAFF
TGTGCCAGCAGCGATTTGGGAGCTAGTCACTTGGGGGAAGCTTTCTTT
>TRBV29-1|NA|TRBJ2-5|NA
CSVEFPLDSGGAQYF
TGCAGCGTTGAATTTCCCCTCGACAGCGGTGGGGCCCAGTACTTC
>TRBV7-2|NA|TRBJ2-1|NA
CASSLRLNYNEQFF
TGTGCCAGCAGCTTAAGACTGAACTACAATGAGCAGTTCTTC
>TRBV11-3|NA|TRBJ1-1|NA
CASSPPGRAENTEAFF
TGTGCCAGCAGCCCGCCTGGTAGGGCGGAGAACACTGAAGCTTTCTTT
>TRBV28|NA|TRBJ1-1|NA
CASSSLTGLTEAFF
TGTGCCAGCAGTTCCCTCACAGGGTTAACTGAAGCTTTCTTT
>TRBV4-2|NA|TRBJ2-3|TRBD2
CASSQQSGREGDTQYF
TGTGCCAGCAGCCAACAGAGCGGCCGGGAGGGAGATACGCAGTATTTT
>TRBV11-2|once|TRBJ2-7|NA
CASSLVMAGLYEQYF
TGTGCCAGCAGCTTAGTGATGGCGGGACTCTACGAGCAGTACTTC
>TRBV5-4|NA|TRBJ2-2|TRBD2
CASSLGGLAGANTGELFF
TGTGCCAGCAGCTTGGGGGGACTAGCGGGGGCGAACACCGGGGAGCTGTTTTTT
>TRBV23-1|once|TRBJ1-6|NA
CASSQSCAQTDSPLHF
TGCGCCAGCAGTCAATCTTGCGCCCAGACCGATTCACCCCTCCACTTT
>TRBV28|NA|TRBJ2-7|NA
CASSPILGPILDYEQYF
TGTGCCAGCAGCCCCATTCTGGGCCCCATCCTAGATTACGAGCAGTACTTC
>TRBV30|NA|TRBJ1-6|NA
CACGAGTNSPLHF
TGTGCCTGCGGAGCAGGGACGAATTCACCCCTCCACTTT
>TRBV4-1|NA|TRBJ2-2|NA
CASSLFFANTGELFF
TGCGCCAGCAGCCTCTTCTTTGCGAACACCGGGGAGCTGTTTTTT
>TRBV4-3|NA|TRBJ2-1|TRBD2
CASSQDTSASYNEQFF
TGCGCCAGCAGCCAAGACACTAGCGCCTCCTACAATGAGCAGTTCTTC
>TRBV18|NA|TRBJ2-7|NA
CASSPASREQYF
TGTGCCAGCTCACCAGCGTCTCGCGAGCAGTACTTC
>TRBV4-3|NA|TRBJ2-1|TRBD2
CASSQGTSGIYEQFF
TGCGCCAGCAGCCAAGGGACTAGCGGGATTTATGAGCAGTTCTTC
>TRBV30|NA|TRBJ2-3|NA
CAWSEQDITDTQYF
TGTGCCTGGAGTGAGCAGGATATTACAGATACGCAGTATTTT
>TRBV4-3|NA|TRBJ1-4|TRBD1
CASSQGDRAPGTNEKLFF
TGCGCCAGCAGCCAAGGAGACAGGGCCCCTGGGACTAATGAAAAACTGTTTTTT
>TRBV7-3|NA|TRBJ2-2|TRBD2
CASSVGTSGTIGELFF
TGTGCCAGCAGCGTCGGGACTAGCGGGACGATCGGGGAGCTGTTTTTT
>TRBV5-5|NA|TRBJ2-7|NA
CASSSQVAVQYF
TGTGCCAGCAGCTCCCAGGTTGCAGTGCAGTACTTC
>TRBV9|NA|TRBJ2-3|NA
CASSAGDLDTDTQYF
TGTGCCAGCAGCGCAGGGGATCTGGACACAGATACGCAGTATTTT
>TRBV11-2|NA|TRBJ2-7|NA
CASRRTDNEQYF
TGTGCCAGCAGGCGGACGGATAACGAGCAGTACTTC
>TRBV6-1|few|TRBJ1-6|NA
CASGQRSYNSPLHF
TGTGCCAGCGGCCAGCGGTCGTATAATTCACCCCTCCACTTT
>TRBV14|few|TRBJ2-1|NA
CASSPAGGGYEQFF
TGTGCCAGCAGTCCGGCCGGGGGCGGGTATGAGCAGTTCTTC
>TRBV28|NA|TRBJ2-7|NA
CASSLEFEQYF
TGTGCCAGCAGCCTTGAGTTCGAGCAGTACTTC
>TRBV5-6|NA|TRBJ2-5|TRBD2
CASSQTAAGGVKTQYF
TGTGCCAGCAGCCAAACGGCAGCGGGAGGAGTGAAGACCCAGTACTTC
>TRBV27|once|TRBJ1-4|NA
CASSLLVPGEKLFF
TGTGCCAGCAGTTTATTGGTCCCGGGGGAAAAACTGTTTTTT
>TRBV19|NA|TRBJ2-3|NA
CASSTVHSDTQYF
TGTGCCAGTAGTACGGTCCACAGCGATACGCAGTATTTT
>TRBV6-5|NA|TRBJ2-5|TRBD1
CASSYRDRQETQYF
TGTGCCAGCAGTTACCGGGACAGACAAGAGACCCAGTACTTC
>TRBV27|few|TRBJ1-5|NA
CASKSQQGGSNQPQHF
TGTGCCAGCAAGAGCCAACAGGGCGGGAGCAATCAGCCCCAGCATTTT
>TRBV5-4|once|TRBJ1-3|TRBD1
CASSFSQGTPGNTIYF
TGTGCCAGCAGCTTTTCACAGGGGACCCCTGGAAACACCATATATTTT
>TRBV6-5|NA|TRBJ1-6|NA
CASSDLSSPLHF
TGTGCCAGCAGCGACCTAAGTTCACCCCTCCACTTT
>TRBV7-3|few|TRBJ2-2|NA
CASSLTVAGELFF
TGTGCCAGCAGCTTAACGGTTGCCGGGGAGCTGTTTTTT